These 9 T cell receptor beta chains came from one sample sequenced in a study of blood T cell repertoires in COVID-19. Generated by immunoSEQ multiplex PCR, the TCRdb table keeps only in-frame clones and is missing some. The table has around 200,000 clones, approximately 86% seen once; the top ten hold approximately 10%. Sample: PBMCs or T cells enriched from blood (not recorded which). These receptors originate from a man aged 18 to 30 with acute COVID-19.

The chain carries TRBV6-5 and TRBJ1-2; 9 nucleotides align to TRBD1. The V gene's germline CDR1 is MNHEY and CDR2 SVGAGI. With V trimmed by 3 bases and J by 1 base, 6 bases remained unmatched. The CDR3 contains 16 residues. The CDR3 DNA reads as TGTGCCAGCAGTTATCGGACAGGGGACGTTAACTATGGCTACACCTTC. Protein: CASSYRTGDVNYGYTF.

V gene TRBV5-6 combines with J gene TRBJ1-1, with no clear D. The CDR3 is made up of 12 amino acids. The V end lost 3 bases, the J end lost 7 bases, and 10 bases lay between the germline ends. Germline loops: CDR1 SGHDT, CDR2 YYEEEE. CDR3: CASSSSTLEAFF. DNA of the CDR3: TGTGCCAGCAGCTCTTCGACACTTGAAGCTTTCTTT.

The gene calls are TRBV9 and TRBJ2-2; D possibly corresponds to TRBD2 (6 bases). The V end was cut by 4 bases, the J end by 4 bases, with 14 bases between. The CDR3 length is 15 residues. Looked up from germline, CDR1 is SGDLS and CDR2 is YYNGEE. CDR3 sequence reads: CASSPTGVRTGELFF. CDR3 coding DNA: TGTGCCAGCAGCCCGACGGGAGTCCGCACCGGGGAGCTGTTTTTT.

This chain links TRBV5-1 with TRBJ2-7; 12 nucleotides align to TRBD1. Germline V gene sequence: CDR1 SGHRS, CDR2 YFSETQ. V dropped 1 base and J dropped 2; count of bases not matched to a gene: 4. The CDR3 is 16 residues long. CDR3 in DNA: TGCGCCAGCAGCTTGCCGGGACAGGGGGCCACCTACGAGCAGTACTTC. Its translation: CASSLPGQGATYEQYF. Looking up the rest from reference TRBV5-1 and TRBJ2-7 gives the full variable domain: KAGVTQTPRYLIKTRGQQVTLSCSPISGHRSVSWYQQTPGQGLQFLFEYFSETQRNKGNFPGRFSGRQFSNSRSEMNVSTLELGDSALYLCASSLPGQGATYEQYFGPGTRLTVT.

On this clone: At one boundary the junction diverges from the germline segment, which might be a read error. The rearrangement links TRBV27 to TRBJ2-5, with D possibly matching TRBD2 (6 bases). The CDR3 is made up of 9 amino acids. Germline values: CDR1 MNHEY, CDR2 SMNVEV (reference sequence). CDR3 DNA: TGTGCCCGAAAGGGGACTCGGGACTTC. Its protein is CARKGTRDF.

The chain recombines TRBV3-1 (or the pseudogene TRBV3-2) with TRBJ1-6; D may be TRBD1 (5 bases). The germline V gene has CDR1 LGHDT and CDR2 YNNKEL (reference sequence). The CDR3 is 14 amino acids. The V and J ends lost 2 bases and 8 bases respectively, with 10 bases between them. The CDR3 DNA is TGTGCCAGCAGCCAATCGGCCAGGGATTCACCCCTCCACTTT. This codes for CASSQSARDSPLHF.

The J gene is TRBJ1-4, the V gene TRBV4-1; 8 bases line up with TRBD1. Germline loops: CDR1 MGHRA, CDR2 YSYEKL. The trim removed 4 bases at V and 8 bases at J, leaving 6 bases unmatched. This CDR3 has 14 residues. The CDR3 reads CASSPGQGFEKLFF. The CDR3 DNA reads TGCGCCAGCAGCCCCGGACAGGGTTTCGAAAAACTGTTTTTT.

This chain links TRBV27 with TRBJ2-4; 8 bases align to TRBD1. After removal of 5 bases from V and 0 bases from J, the junction contained 12 bases not matched to a gene. Germline CDR1 and CDR2: MNHEY and SMNVEV (reference sequence). This CDR3 comprises 18 residues. CDR3: CASSPWTGTEVAKNIQYF. The CDR3 nucleotides are TGTGCCAGCAGTCCCTGGACAGGGACAGAGGTAGCCAAAAACATTCAGTACTTC.

The V gene is TRBV28, the J gene TRBJ1-2, with TRBD1 matching over 8 bases. The CDR3 consists of 14 residues. Trimming took 3 bases from V and 3 from J; bases not matched to a gene: 3. Germline-derived CDR1 and CDR2 are MDHEN and SYDVKM. CDR3 in amino acids: CASSFGQGHYGYTF. CDR3 nucleotide sequence: TGTGCCAGCAGTTTCGGACAGGGCCACTATGGCTACACCTTC.